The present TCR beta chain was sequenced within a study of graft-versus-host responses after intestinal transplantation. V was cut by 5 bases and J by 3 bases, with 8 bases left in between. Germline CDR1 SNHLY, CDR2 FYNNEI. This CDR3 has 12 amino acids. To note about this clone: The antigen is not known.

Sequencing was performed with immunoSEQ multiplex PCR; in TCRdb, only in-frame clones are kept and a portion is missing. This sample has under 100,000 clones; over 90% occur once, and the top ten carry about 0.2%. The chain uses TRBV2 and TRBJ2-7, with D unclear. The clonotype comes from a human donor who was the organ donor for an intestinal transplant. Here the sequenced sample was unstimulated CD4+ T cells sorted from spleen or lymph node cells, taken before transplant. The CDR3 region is CASSWSGYEQYF. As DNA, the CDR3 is TGTGCCAGCAGTTGGTCGGGCTACGAGCAGTACTTC.